What follows is one T cell receptor (beta chain) and its context. Trimming shortened V by 4 bases and J by 4 bases, and 14 bases separated the two germline ends. Germline assignment: CDR1 SGHRS and CDR2 YFSETQ. The CDR3 consists of 14 residues. The data were obtained in a study of blood T cell repertoires in COVID-19. Study details: PBMCs, B-cell-depleted T cells, or T cells were the source of the cDNA or gDNA that made up the material.

Clones were read by immunoSEQ multiplex PCR, and TCRdb kept only the in-frame ones, dropping some. Among roughly 340,000 clones listed, about 89% were seen once. The chain has TRBV5-1 and TRBJ1-2; no firm D call. The sample taken for sequencing was peripheral blood. This receptor was obtained from a woman in her twenties or thirties with COVID-19, enrolled during active disease. The CDR3: CASSGEAASYGYTF. The CDR3 DNA reads TGCGCCAGCAGCGGAGAGGCAGCATCCTATGGCTACACCTTC.